One and the same sample provided the 30 T cell receptor beta chains below, sequenced in a study of blood T cell repertoires in COVID-19. Clones were sequenced by immunoSEQ multiplex PCR, and TCRdb holds only the in-frame ones, with some missing. Among 220,000 or so clones listed, almost 90% were seen once. Sequenced sample: PBMCs or T cells enriched from blood (not recorded which). These receptors came from a woman aged 45 to 65 with acute COVID-19.

The CDR3 region has the DNA TGTGCCAGCGCCCCGAGGGCCTATGGCTACACCTTC. Translated, it gives CASAPRAYGYTF. The chain carries TRBV6-5 and TRBJ1-2; D remains ambiguous. The CDR3 has 12 amino acids. V lost 8 bases, J lost 4 bases, and 11 bases lay in between. Germline lookup yields CDR1 MNHEY and CDR2 SVGAGI.

The chain recombines TRBV30 with TRBJ2-5; 10 bases fit TRBD2. The CDR3 consists of 12 residues. Trimming at V came to 7 bases and at J to 7 bases, leaving 6 bases not matched to a gene. Germline CDR1 GTSNPN, CDR2 SVGIG (reference sequence). The CDR3 sequence: CASTSGFGTQYF. DNA of the CDR3: TGTGCCTCGACTAGCGGGTTTGGGACCCAGTACTTC.

This chain joins TRBV19 and TRBJ2-7, with 7 bases identical to TRBD1. CDR1 LNHDA and CDR2 SQIVND come from the germline V gene (reference sequence). The CDR3 spans 14 residues. The J segment lost 4 bases and the V segment lost 5 bases, leaving 8 bases of the junction unmatched. The CDR3 region is CASSGGARGYEQYF. DNA of the CDR3: TGTGCCAGTAGTGGTGGCGCCAGGGGGTACGAGCAGTACTTC.

This clone was detected once. The CDR3: CASSLALGQDLYYGYTF. The DNA for the CDR3 is TGTGCCAGCAGCTTAGCGCTGGGACAGGACCTCTACTATGGCTACACCTTC. The genes are TRBV7-2 and TRBJ1-2; 8 bases fit TRBD1. Germline assignment: CDR1 SGHTA and CDR2 FQGNSA. The CDR3 totals 17 residues. The junction had 9 bases not matched to a gene; V was cut back by 0 bases and J by 3 bases.

CDR3 DNA sequence: TGTGCCAGCAGCCAAGGCCAGGGGGCGGGTGGCTACACCTTC. This gives the protein CASSQGQGAGGYTF. The chain links TRBV3-1 (or the pseudogene TRBV3-2) to TRBJ1-2, with 8 bases fitting TRBD1. Germline loops: CDR1 LGHDT, CDR2 YNNKEL (reference sequence). Trimming at V came to 1 base and at J to 7 bases, leaving 5 bases not matched to a gene. CDR3 length: 14 residues.

Comment on this clone: The identical CDR3 is also encoded by other nucleotide sequences in the sample. The chain recombines TRBV9 with TRBJ2-1; D gene ambiguous. The V and J ends lost 1 base and 0 bases respectively, with 8 bases between them. The CDR3 loop spans 15 amino acids. Per the germline V gene, CDR1 is SGDLS and CDR2 is YYNGEE. The CDR3 loop reads CASSVSGTSYNEQFF. Written as DNA, the CDR3 is TGTGCCAGCAGCGTATCTGGCACCTCCTACAATGAGCAGTTCTTC. The entire variable domain, with the rest obtained from reference TRBV9 and TRBJ2-1, is as follows: DSGVTQTPKHLITATGQRVTLRCSPRSGDLSVYWYQQSLDQGLQFLIQYYNGEERAKGNILERFSAQQFPDLHSELNLSSLELGDSALYFCASSVSGTSYNEQFFGPGTRLTVL.

The chain carries TRBV6-6 and TRBJ1-1; D perhaps matches TRBD1 (5 bases). Germline CDR1 is MNHNY and CDR2 is SVGAGI (reference sequence). The V end was cut by 0 bases, the J end by 3 bases, with 8 bases between. CDR3 size: 14 residues. This CDR3 is CASSYSTVYTEAFF. The DNA for the CDR3 is TGTGCCAGCAGTTACTCGACAGTGTACACTGAAGCTTTCTTT.

This clone has only one observation. The V gene is TRBV15, the J gene TRBJ1-5; a possible D gene is TRBD1 (5 bases). This CDR3 region has 14 residues. V lost 1 base and J lost 5, with 9 bases in between. The germline CDR1 and CDR2 sequences are LNHNV and YYDKDF (reference sequence). The CDR3 loop reads CATSRVGGDQPQHF. The CDR3, as DNA: TGTGCCACCAGCAGAGTTGGGGGGGATCAGCCCCAGCATTTT.

This clone showed up just once. V gene TRBV9 combines with J gene TRBJ2-7; D may be TRBD1 (5 bases). Germline V gene data show CDR1 as SGDLS and CDR2 as YYNGEE. CDR3 length: 15 amino acids. V gave up 0 bases and J gave up 2 bases, with 12 bases separating them. CDR3 sequence reads: CASSVDGQVTYEQYF. The CDR3 DNA reads as TGTGCCAGCAGCGTAGATGGACAAGTCACCTACGAGCAGTACTTC.

The genes are TRBV7-2 and TRBJ1-1; 9 bases line up with TRBD1. Germline assignment: CDR1 SGHTA and CDR2 FQGNSA. V lost 7 bases to trimming and J lost 1 base; unmatched junction nucleotides: 7. The CDR3 consists of 15 residues. CDR3 bases: TGTGCCAGCATCCCGGACAGGGGTCGGAACACTGAAGCTTTCTTT. This gives the protein CASIPDRGRNTEAFF.

This clone was counted once. The J gene is TRBJ1-1, the V gene TRBV28; D remains unclear. The V and J ends lost 3 bases and 8 bases respectively, with 7 bases between them. The CDR3 loop spans 11 amino acids. The germline V gene has CDR1 MDHEN and CDR2 SYDVKM. CDR3 bases: TGTGCCAGCAGTTTGAGCAGGGAAGCTTTCTTT. As protein: CASSLSREAFF. Looking up the rest from reference TRBV28 and TRBJ1-1 gives the full variable domain: DVKVTQSSRYLVKRTGEKVFLECVQDMDHENMFWYRQDPGLGLRLIYFSYDVKMKEKGDIPEGYSVSREKKERFSLILESASTNQTSMYLCASSLSREAFFGQGTRLTVV.

The gene calls are TRBV29-1 and TRBJ1-3; 7 bases align to TRBD1. J lost 2 bases, V lost 3 bases, and 7 bases had no gene match. Germline V gene lookup returns CDR1 SQVTM and CDR2 ANQGSEA. The CDR3 loop spans 15 amino acids. The CDR3 DNA sequence: TGCAGCGTTGAGTACAGGGGATCGGCTGGAAACACCATATATTTT. Translation: CSVEYRGSAGNTIYF.

This chain links TRBV5-1 with TRBJ2-7, with 7 nucleotides matching TRBD2. Germline CDR1 SGHRS, CDR2 YFSETQ. The CDR3 is made up of 14 amino acids. V lost 1 base and J lost 5; bases outside the gene matches: 6. This CDR3 is CASSLTTSLHEQYF. CDR3 coding DNA: TGCGCCAGCAGCTTGACGACTAGCTTGCACGAGCAGTACTTC.

The chain couples TRBV3-1 (or the pseudogene TRBV3-2) to TRBJ2-5, with D possibly being TRBD2 (5 bases). V lost 8 bases, J lost 5 bases, and 18 bases lay in between. The germline CDR1 and CDR2 sequences are LGHDT and YNNKEL (reference sequence). The CDR3 extends over 14 amino acids. The CDR3 region is CASQAVFSVETQYF. CDR3 in DNA: TGTGCCAGCCAAGCCGTATTTAGCGTGGAGACCCAGTACTTC.

The sample holds one count of this clone. J is TRBJ2-5 and V is TRBV24-1; TRBD2 matches at 15 bases. CDR3 length: 19 amino acids. Germline CDR1 KGHDR, CDR2 SFDVKD. With 4 bases clipped from V and 5 bases from J, the junction kept 13 bases outside the gene matches. The CDR3 region is CATSEPTGTSGRIRETQYF. In nucleotides, the CDR3 is TGTGCCACCAGTGAACCTACCGGGACTAGCGGGAGGATAAGGGAGACCCAGTACTTC.

The gene calls are TRBV10-3 and TRBJ2-7; tentatively, D is TRBD2 (6 bases). Looked up from germline, CDR1 is ENHRY and CDR2 is SYGVKD. This CDR3 has 14 amino acids. Trimming removed 2 bases at V and 4 bases at J, with 12 bases between. The DNA of the CDR3 is TGTGCCATCAGTGAGAGGGGAGGTGGGTACGAGCAGTACTTC. Translated, it gives CAISERGGGYEQYF.

The chain uses TRBV7-8 and TRBJ1-5; TRBD1 matches 7 bases. The ends lost 0 bases at V and 1 base at J; junction bases unmatched: 6. The CDR3 has 17 residues. From germline, CDR1 is SGHVS and CDR2 FQNEAQ. CDR3: CASSLALGTASNQPQHF. Here the CDR3 DNA reads TGTGCCAGCAGCTTAGCGTTGGGGACAGCGAGCAATCAGCCCCAGCATTTT.

The chain joins TRBV7-8 to TRBJ1-2, with TRBD1 identical over 7 bases. Germline-derived CDR1 and CDR2 are SGHVS and FQNEAQ. The J segment lost 7 bases and the V segment lost 4 bases, leaving 3 bases of the junction unmatched. The CDR3 runs to 12 residues. CDR3 sequence reads: CASSSRGTGYTF. Here the CDR3 DNA reads TGTGCCAGCAGCTCCAGGGGGACTGGCTACACCTTC. The complete variable domain, with remaining parts taken from reference TRBV7-8 and TRBJ1-2, reads GAGVSQSPRYKVAKRGQDVALRCDPISGHVSLFWYQQALGQGPEFLTYFQNEAQLDKSGLPSDRFFAERPEGSVSTLKIQRTQQEDSAVYLCASSSRGTGYTFGSGTRLTVV.

J is TRBJ2-1 and V is TRBV28, with D possibly being TRBD2 (5 bases). The CDR3 spans 16 residues. Trimming cost V 6 bases and J 2 bases, with 17 bases left between them. Germline-derived CDR1 and CDR2 are MDHEN and SYDVKM. The CDR3 DNA reads as TGTGCCAGCAGCCCCTCGAAAAGCGGAGCCTACAATGAGCAGTTCTTC. Residues: CASSPSKSGAYNEQFF. Combining the CDR3 with reference TRBV28 and TRBJ2-1 gives the whole variable domain DVKVTQSSRYLVKRTGEKVFLECVQDMDHENMFWYRQDPGLGLRLIYFSYDVKMKEKGDIPEGYSVSREKKERFSLILESASTNQTSMYLCASSPSKSGAYNEQFFGPGTRLTVL.

The chain recombines TRBV9 with TRBJ1-2, with 9 bases aligning to TRBD1. Germline assignment: CDR1 SGDLS and CDR2 YYNGEE. V lost 4 bases and J lost 4; bases outside the gene matches: 8. CDR3 length: 15 amino acids. The CDR3 is CASSITGQGVYGYTF. The CDR3 region has the DNA TGTGCCAGCAGCATCACGGGACAGGGCGTCTATGGCTACACCTTC.

The V gene is TRBV27, the J gene TRBJ2-1; D gene ambiguous. The CDR3 runs 12 residues. The germline CDR1 and CDR2 sequences are MNHEY and SMNVEV (reference sequence). Trimming removed 7 bases at V and 6 bases at J, with 10 bases between. The CDR3 region is CASTSPFNEQFF. Written as DNA, the CDR3 is TGTGCCAGCACCTCCCCCTTCAATGAGCAGTTCTTC.

The V call is TRBV15, the J call TRBJ2-2, with D perhaps matching TRBD2 (5 bases). Germline assignment: CDR1 LNHNV and CDR2 YYDKDF (reference sequence). Trimming removed 5 bases from V and 10 bases from J, with 14 bases in between. This CDR3 contains 13 residues. Written as DNA, the CDR3 is TGTGCCACCAGCCCGGGGTATCAACTGGAGCTGTTTTTT. This translates into CATSPGYQLELFF.

The V gene is TRBV9, the J gene TRBJ2-3; D is uncertain. This CDR3 comprises 13 residues. Germline V gene sequence: CDR1 SGDLS, CDR2 YYNGEE. Between the trimmed V and J ends, which lost 3 bases and 0 bases, there was a span of 5 bases. The DNA for the CDR3 is TGTGCCAGCAGCGCGACTAGCACAGATACGCAGTATTTT. It yields the protein CASSATSTDTQYF.

CDR3: CASSARQGADGYTF. CDR3 in DNA: TGTGCCAGCAGCGCACGTCAGGGGGCGGATGGCTACACCTTC. The chain carries TRBV9 and TRBJ1-2; TRBD1 matches at 8 bases. The length of the CDR3 is 14 residues. Germline CDR1 reads SGDLS; CDR2 reads YYNGEE. V lost 3 bases and J lost 6; bases outside the gene matches: 7.

The V and J genes are TRBV28 and TRBJ2-3; 9 positions match TRBD2. Germline V gene lookup returns CDR1 MDHEN and CDR2 SYDVKM. V was pared by 4 bases and J by 1 base, with 6 bases of the junction left unmatched. The CDR3 totals 16 residues. The CDR3 sequence: CASSSPSGVGTDTQYF. As DNA, the CDR3 is TGTGCCAGCAGTTCTCCTAGCGGGGTAGGCACAGATACGCAGTATTTT.

A single count supports this clone. The J gene is TRBJ1-1, the V gene TRBV28; 7 bases are shared with TRBD1. The CDR3 is 12 amino acids. Germline V lookup: CDR1 MDHEN, CDR2 SYDVKM. V lost 6 bases and J lost 10; bases outside the gene matches: 8. This CDR3 is CASSRRGVGAFF. The CDR3, as DNA: TGTGCCAGCAGCCGCAGGGGGGTCGGAGCTTTCTTT. The full variable domain, completed using reference TRBV28 and TRBJ1-1, is DVKVTQSSRYLVKRTGEKVFLECVQDMDHENMFWYRQDPGLGLRLIYFSYDVKMKEKGDIPEGYSVSREKKERFSLILESASTNQTSMYLCASSRRGVGAFFGQGTRLTVV.

The chain recombines TRBV27 with TRBJ1-1; 8 bases map to TRBD1. The ends lost 4 bases at V and 3 bases at J; junction bases unmatched: 4. The CDR3 consists of 14 residues. Germline CDR1 reads MNHEY; CDR2 reads SMNVEV (reference sequence). In DNA, the CDR3 is TGTGCCAGCAGTTGGACAGGGAAGGACACTGAAGCTTTCTTT. Protein product: CASSWTGKDTEAFF.

V and J are TRBV4-1 and TRBJ2-7; 8 nucleotides line up with TRBD2. This CDR3 has 17 amino acids. The germline CDR1 and CDR2 sequences are MGHRA and YSYEKL. With V trimmed by 0 bases and J by 5 bases, 12 bases remained unmatched. The chain's CDR3 is CASSQEPPRSGGNEQYF. CDR3 DNA sequence: TGCGCCAGCAGCCAAGAGCCCCCTAGGAGCGGGGGAAACGAGCAGTACTTC.

The CDR3 DNA follows: TGTGCCAGCAGTGAAAGTCCAGGGAACTATGGCTACACCTTC. Protein product: CASSESPGNYGYTF. The chain couples TRBV6-4 to TRBJ1-2, with TRBD1 as a possible D gene (5 bases). Trimming removed 3 bases from V and 2 bases from J, with 10 bases in between. The CDR3 covers 14 residues. CDR1 is MRHNA, CDR2 SNTAGT, per germline.

V gene TRBV9 combines with J gene TRBJ2-5, with 7 bases matching TRBD1. The germline CDR1 and CDR2 sequences are SGDLS and YYNGEE. The CDR3 runs to 16 residues. The ends lost 3 bases at V and 4 bases at J; junction bases unmatched: 12. This chain's CDR3 is CASSGQGNQGPETQYF. CDR3 bases: TGTGCCAGCAGCGGACAGGGAAATCAGGGGCCAGAGACCCAGTACTTC.